Each of the 27 T cell receptor beta chains below was sequenced from the same sample in a study of cytomegalovirus exposure and HLA in healthy donors. The study ran its PCR with 60 Vbeta and 13 Jbeta primers. The data were produced by immunoSEQ multiplex PCR, yet TCRdb's version contains in-frame clones alone and is incomplete. Among more than 150,000 clones listed, around four fifths were seen once. The sample was PBMCs. The receptor source for this set is a young woman in good health and CMV-seronegative.

CDR3 nucleotide sequence: TGTGCCAGCTCGTCCGGGACAGGGGAGGGCATTCAGTACTTC. This gives the protein CASSSGTGEGIQYF. The chain joins TRBV18 to TRBJ2-4; TRBD1 agrees at 10 bases. CDR3 size: 14 residues. Losses at the gene ends were 6 bases for V and 9 bases for J; bases not matched to a gene: 8. Germline assignment: CDR1 KGHSH and CDR2 LQKENI.

V and J are TRBV27 and TRBJ1-1, with D possibly TRBD1 on 5 matching bases. In germline, CDR1 is MNHEY, CDR2 SMNVEV (reference sequence). This CDR3 spans 14 amino acids. V lost 3 bases, J lost 3 bases, and 11 bases lay in between. The CDR3 sequence is CASSLIGGDTEAFF. The CDR3 coding sequence is TGTGCCAGCAGTTTGATCGGGGGGGACACTGAAGCTTTCTTT.

This chain links TRBV27 with TRBJ2-4, with D possibly being TRBD2 (5 bases). Germline V gives CDR1 MNHEY, CDR2 SMNVEV (reference sequence). Trimming took 8 bases from V and 4 from J, leaving 15 bases between them. The CDR3 extends over 14 amino acids. CDR3 sequence: CASRRYSDKNIQYF. CDR3 coding DNA: TGTGCCAGCCGAAGGTATAGCGATAAAAACATTCAGTACTTC.

The chain uses TRBV15 and TRBJ1-4; 10 positions agree with TRBD1. CDR3 length: 14 amino acids. CDR1 LNHNV and CDR2 YYDKDF come from the germline V gene (reference sequence). Germline trimming cut 6 bases from V and 6 bases from J; bases unmatched to any gene: 4. The CDR3 reads CATRAGTGDEKLFF. The CDR3 DNA follows: TGTGCCACCAGAGCCGGGACAGGGGATGAAAAACTGTTTTTT.

The chain uses TRBV5-1 and TRBJ2-1, with 7 bases identical to TRBD2. The CDR3 has 15 residues. Germline V CDR1 and CDR2: SGHRS, YFSETQ. V lost 5 bases and J lost 1; bases outside the gene matches: 6. The CDR3 sequence is CASRSEGGSYNEQFF. The DNA of the CDR3 is TGCGCCAGCAGGTCGGAGGGAGGGTCCTACAATGAGCAGTTCTTC.

This sequence joins TRBV6-1 and TRBJ1-5, with 7 bases matching TRBD1. From germline, CDR1 is MNHNS and CDR2 SASEGT. Trimming at V came to 3 bases and at J to 7 bases, leaving 3 bases not matched to a gene. The CDR3 contains 13 residues. This CDR3 reads CASSDMTGQPQHF. The CDR3 region has the DNA TGTGCCAGCAGTGATATGACAGGGCAGCCCCAGCATTTT.

The CDR3 loop is CSAAGEGPIDTQYF. DNA for the CDR3: TGCAGCGCCGCGGGAGAGGGTCCAATAGATACGCAGTATTTT. V usage is TRBV29-1 and J usage is TRBJ2-3; 7 nucleotides agree with TRBD2. Germline trimming cut 7 bases from V and 5 bases from J; bases unmatched to any gene: 12. Germline values: CDR1 SQVTM, CDR2 ANQGSEA. There are 14 residues in the CDR3.

This chain connects TRBV28 to TRBJ2-1; 9 bases line up with TRBD2. Germline trimming cut 5 bases from V and 0 bases from J; bases unmatched to any gene: 5. Germline assignment: CDR1 MDHEN and CDR2 SYDVKM. The CDR3 has 16 residues. CDR3 amino acids: CASSLQREDSYNEQFF. The CDR3, as DNA: TGTGCCAGCAGTCTGCAGCGGGAGGACTCCTACAATGAGCAGTTCTTC.

The rearrangement uses TRBV14 and TRBJ2-2; TRBD2 aligns across 10 bases. Germline CDR1 and CDR2: SGHDN and FVKESK. Trimming removed 2 bases from V and 5 bases from J; junction bases left unmatched: 8. The CDR3 sequence is 17 residues long. CDR3 sequence: CASSQRSLAGETGELFF. The CDR3 nucleotides are TGTGCCAGCAGCCAAAGGTCTCTAGCGGGAGAAACCGGGGAGCTGTTTTTT.

This rearrangement joins TRBV28 to TRBJ2-7, with 7 bases that match TRBD2. There are 13 residues in the CDR3. Germline V gene sequence: CDR1 MDHEN, CDR2 SYDVKM. V shed 11 bases and J 2 bases; nucleotides not matched to a gene: 9. CDR3 residues: CAYRPSGTYEQYF. DNA for the CDR3: TGTGCCTACCGGCCTAGCGGTACCTACGAGCAGTACTTC.

V is TRBV6-5 and J is TRBJ1-1; D gene unclear. Germline CDR1 MNHEY, CDR2 SVGAGI. Deletions cut 10 bases from V and 7 bases from J, with 13 bases between. The CDR3 totals 11 residues. CDR3 nucleotides: TGTGCCACGTACCAGGCGAGTGAAGCTTTCTTT. Its translation: CATYQASEAFF.

The rearrangement links TRBV6-5 to TRBJ1-1, with a tentative D call TRBD1 (5 bases). Germline V CDR1 and CDR2: MNHEY, SVGAGI. This CDR3 has 15 residues. V shed 4 bases and J shed 4 bases, with 16 bases lying between them. CDR3 sequence (DNA): TGTGCCAGCAGTTGGAGGGACGGGGACGGCACTGAAGCTTTCTTT. Its protein product is CASSWRDGDGTEAFF.

This sequence joins TRBV7-2 and TRBJ2-7; D gene uncertain. The CDR3 contains 15 residues. The ends were cut back, 1 base at V and 4 bases at J, with 14 bases in the middle. Germline V CDR1 and CDR2: SGHTA, FQGNSA. CDR3 in DNA: TGTGCCAGCAGCTTAGTCTCCCCCAGCGAGTACGAGCAGTACTTC. Translating it yields CASSLVSPSEYEQYF.

V gene TRBV6-5 combines with J gene TRBJ1-1, with D tentatively TRBD1 (5 bases). Trimming pared 11 bases from V and 3 bases from J, leaving 16 bases between. The germline V gene encodes CDR1 MNHEY and CDR2 SVGAGI. This CDR3 comprises 13 residues. The DNA of the CDR3 is TGTGCCGCATTCAGGGTGGCGTACACTGAAGCTTTCTTT. Translated, it gives CAAFRVAYTEAFF.

The rearrangement joins TRBV29-1 to TRBJ1-1, with D possibly TRBD1 on 5 matching bases. CDR3 length equals 9 residues. CDR1 is SQVTM, CDR2 ANQGSEA, per germline. The CDR3 loop is CSVDQGAFF. CDR3 nucleotides: TGCTCTGTGGACCAGGGAGCTTTCTTT.

V and J are TRBV7-8 and TRBJ1-1; D not certain. Germline CDR1 and CDR2: SGHVS and FQNEAQ. Deletions cut 1 base from V and 1 base from J, with 10 bases between. The CDR3 totals 15 residues. CDR3 region: CASSLVEGGNTEAFF. Written as DNA, the CDR3 is TGTGCCAGCAGCTTAGTCGAGGGAGGGAACACTGAAGCTTTCTTT.

This chain connects TRBV2 to TRBJ2-3; 11 bases agree with TRBD1. The CDR3 runs to 16 residues. Trimming removed 1 base from V and 2 bases from J; junction bases left unmatched: 2. Germline CDR1 and CDR2: SNHLY and FYNNEI. The CDR3 coding sequence is TGTGCCAGCAGTGAAGGGACAGGGGGCTTCACAGATACGCAGTATTTT. Amino acids: CASSEGTGGFTDTQYF.

The chain joins TRBV29-1 to TRBJ2-7, with 11 bases that match TRBD2. Germline CDR1 and CDR2: SQVTM and ANQGSEA. The CDR3 spans 14 residues. Losses at the gene ends were 3 bases for V and 5 bases for J; bases not matched to a gene: 6. The CDR3 region is CSVDGLAGGHEQYF. The CDR3 region has the DNA TGCAGCGTTGACGGTCTAGCGGGAGGCCACGAGCAGTACTTC.

The chain carries TRBV9 and TRBJ2-1; 10 bases are shared with TRBD2. Trimming cost V 7 bases and J 8 bases; bases outside gene matches: 18. This CDR3 contains 17 residues. Germline V gives CDR1 SGDLS, CDR2 YYNGEE. Written as DNA, the CDR3 is TGTGCCAGCTACAGAGAAGGGGGGACTAGCGCTTCGGATGAGCAGTTCTTC. Its protein product is CASYREGGTSASDEQFF.

The J gene is TRBJ2-5, the V gene TRBV7-9; the D gene is possibly TRBD1 (5 bases). Between the trimmed V and J ends, which lost 3 bases and 5 bases, there was a span of 22 bases. Germline CDR1 reads SEHNR; CDR2 reads FQNEAQ (reference sequence). The CDR3 loop spans 17 amino acids. The chain's CDR3 is CASSFPKTDNSGETQYF. The CDR3 DNA is TGTGCCAGCAGCTTCCCCAAAACGGACAACTCAGGGGAGACCCAGTACTTC.

The chain joins TRBV2 to TRBJ2-2; D gene uncertain. Germline CDR1 reads SNHLY; CDR2 reads FYNNEI. CDR3 size: 15 residues. V shed 4 bases and J shed 3 bases, with 12 bases lying between them. In DNA form, the CDR3 reads TGTGCCAGCAGTGCGCTTCCCCCGGACACCGGGGAGCTGTTTTTT. Its translation: CASSALPPDTGELFF.

The chain carries TRBV11-2 and TRBJ2-7; D is perhaps TRBD2 (5 bases). The CDR3 is 16 residues long. V dropped 7 bases and J dropped 6 bases, with 25 bases sitting between them. Germline V gene data show CDR1 as SGHAT and CDR2 as FQNNGV. The CDR3 nucleotides read TGTGCCAGCACCTCCAACCGCATAATGGGGAGACTCGAGCAGTACTTC. Amino acid sequence: CASTSNRIMGRLEQYF.

V is TRBV7-5 and J is TRBJ2-3; TRBD2 is taken as the D call from the table, unchecked against the DNA. TRBV7-5 constitutes a pseudogene. The CDR3 contains 13 residues. The CDR3 region has the DNA TGTGCCAGAAGCTTAGTTTTTTGGGCGGGGCAGTATTTT. Amino acid sequence: CARSLVFWAGQYF.

The chain uses TRBV5-4 and TRBJ2-3; 8 bases are a match to TRBD1. With 4 bases clipped from V and 2 bases from J, the junction kept 6 bases outside the gene matches. From germline, CDR1 is SGHNT and CDR2 YYREEE (reference sequence). CDR3 length equals 15 residues. DNA for the CDR3: TGTGCCAGCAGCGTCCGGGACAGGACCACAGATACGCAGTATTTT. This gives the protein CASSVRDRTTDTQYF.

The chain carries TRBV6-5 and TRBJ1-2, with D perhaps TRBD1 (6 bases). Trimming removed 6 bases from V and 6 bases from J, with 14 bases in between. The CDR3 covers 13 residues. The V gene's germline CDR1 is MNHEY and CDR2 SVGAGI. Written as DNA, the CDR3 is TGTGCCAGCAGCCCCGACAGGTTGAATGGCTACACCTTC. It translates to CASSPDRLNGYTF.

This clone was counted once. This chain connects TRBV27 to TRBJ1-5, with 8 bases lining up with TRBD1. Germline V gene sequence: CDR1 MNHEY, CDR2 SMNVEV (reference sequence). V lost 8 bases, J lost 5 bases, and 5 bases stayed unmatched. The CDR3 covers 13 residues. CDR3: CASSTGGDQPQHF. The CDR3 DNA follows: TGTGCCAGCTCCACAGGGGGTGATCAGCCCCAGCATTTT.

This clone came up once. The chain links TRBV15 to TRBJ1-2; the D gene is possibly TRBD1 (6 bases). This CDR3 region has 17 residues. Trimming cost V 5 bases and J 2 bases, with 21 bases left between them. Germline V gene sequence: CDR1 LNHNV, CDR2 YYDKDF (reference sequence). In nucleotides, the CDR3 is TGTGCCACCAGCCCCTACAGGGACCCGTTGTCGAACTATGGCTACACCTTC. Translated, it gives CATSPYRDPLSNYGYTF.